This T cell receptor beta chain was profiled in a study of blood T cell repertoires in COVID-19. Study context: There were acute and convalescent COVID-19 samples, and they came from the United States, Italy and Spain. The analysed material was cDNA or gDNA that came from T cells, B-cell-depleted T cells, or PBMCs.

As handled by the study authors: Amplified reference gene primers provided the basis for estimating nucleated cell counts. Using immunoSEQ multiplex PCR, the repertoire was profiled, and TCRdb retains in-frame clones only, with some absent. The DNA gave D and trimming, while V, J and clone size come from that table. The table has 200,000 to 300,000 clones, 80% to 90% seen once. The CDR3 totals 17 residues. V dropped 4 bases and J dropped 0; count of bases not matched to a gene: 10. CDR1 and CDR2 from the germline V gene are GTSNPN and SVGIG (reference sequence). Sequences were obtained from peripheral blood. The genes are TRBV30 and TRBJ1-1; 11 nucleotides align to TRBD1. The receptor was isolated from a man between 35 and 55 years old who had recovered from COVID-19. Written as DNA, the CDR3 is TGTGCCTGGACCAGGGACAGGGGGTGGCTTTTGAACACTGAAGCTTTCTTT. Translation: CAWTRDRGWLLNTEAFF.